This T cell receptor (beta chain) appears in the sequencing data of a study of cytomegalovirus exposure and HLA in healthy donors. The germline CDR1 and CDR2 sequences are MGHRA and YSYEKL. CDR3 size: 12 residues. Trimming pared 0 bases from V and 9 bases from J, leaving 6 bases between. This clone was detected only once. Sequencing used immunoSEQ multiplex PCR; TCRdb keeps in-frame clones, though not all of them. This table holds 90,000 to 150,000 clones, 86% found once. Sequenced sample: PBMCs. This chain connects TRBV4-1 to TRBJ2-1; the D gene is possibly TRBD2 (5 bases). This TCR was recovered from a man younger than 35 in good health and CMV-seronegative. The CDR3 coding sequence is TGCGCCAGCAGCCAAGAGGCGGGTGAGCAGTTCTTC. This translates into CASSQEAGEQFF.